This T cell receptor beta chain was identified in a study of Tregs in tolerant kidney transplant recipients. The method was immunoSEQ multiplex PCR; TCRdb's version includes in-frame clones alone and lacks a portion of them. The table includes about 50,000 clones, around 90% detected once. Related graft donors supplied nonmyeloablative bone marrow transplants, and mixed chimerism was transient. On this clone itself: The antigen remains undetermined.

Study-level results: Changing PCR primers prevented nucleotide comparison between some patients' samples. Findings come from small patient numbers and require larger validation.

CDR3 length equals 17 residues. V shed 6 bases, J shed 0 bases, and the junction held 8 bases outside the gene matches. Germline lookup yields CDR1 SQVTM and CDR2 ANQGSEA. The sequenced sample was CD8+ T cells from blood (PBMCs), obtained 12 months after the transplant. This clonotype was sampled from a human patient who received a combined kidney and bone marrow transplant. Part of the T cell pool may stem from the graft donor. The chain recombines TRBV29-1 with TRBJ2-7; 16 bases map to TRBD2. CDR3 nucleotides: TGCAGCGTAAAGGGACTAGCGGGGGGGGCCATCTCCTACGAGCAGTACTTC. Residues: CSVKGLAGGAISYEQYF.